The subject of this entry is one T cell receptor beta chain. In this CDR3 the conserved last residue, phenylalanine or tryptophan, is missing, so a read error is likely. Because the CDR3's place on the DNA is in doubt, the DNA is left out and the CDR3 is given as listed by TCRdb. TCRbeta libraries were built with three rounds of nested PCR, modified from ARM-PCR. One entry per CDR3 protein results from TCRdb running MiXCR on the multiplex PCR reads. This sample has around 80,000 distinct CDR3 sequences, with approximately 80% found just once. The sample is drawn from a study of tumor and adjacent non-tumor tissue in lung cancer. Study summary: There were some 11 adenocarcinoma, a couple of squamous cell carcinoma and 1 small cell lung cancer cases. The patients, approximately 9 men and 5 or 6 women, were about 31 to 85 with stage I to III disease.

Germline values: CDR1 SGHAT, CDR2 FQNNGV. Counting both end residues, the CDR3 totals 18 amino acids. The template was RNA from unsorted bulk tissue. This non-tumor lung sample came from over 3 cm beyond the tumor edge. The chain links TRBV11-2 to TRBJ2-6; the table's D call, TRBD2, has no DNA check behind it. The source of this sequence is a man aged 55-75 years with non-small cell lung cancer. Sequencing was done on a sample of distant non-tumor lung tissue. This CDR3 is CASSPTSGGVTGANVPTY.